In this sample, the clone carrying this T cell receptor beta chain turned up a few times. This CDR3 region has 13 residues. Germline V gene sequence: CDR1 MNHEY, CDR2 SVGAGI. This specimen comes from a study of beta chain features in type 1 diabetes. Study summary: Sorted cells examined across all samples numbered 85 million to 130 million.

Investigators reverse transcribed all isolated RNA, so they sequenced expressed TCRB transcripts. Here immunoSEQ multiplex PCR was the method, and the copy in TCRdb shows in-frame clones only, minus some. The sample lists about 150,000 clones, over 8.5% occurring once. Material for sequencing was central memory CD4+ T cells from blood. This chain uses TRBV6-5 with TRBJ2-4, with D unclear. The TCR was taken from a man in his late teens or twenties in good health. The DNA of the CDR3 is TGTACCCGGGTCCTTCTAGCCAAAAACATTCAGTACTTC. As protein: CTRVLLAKNIQYF.